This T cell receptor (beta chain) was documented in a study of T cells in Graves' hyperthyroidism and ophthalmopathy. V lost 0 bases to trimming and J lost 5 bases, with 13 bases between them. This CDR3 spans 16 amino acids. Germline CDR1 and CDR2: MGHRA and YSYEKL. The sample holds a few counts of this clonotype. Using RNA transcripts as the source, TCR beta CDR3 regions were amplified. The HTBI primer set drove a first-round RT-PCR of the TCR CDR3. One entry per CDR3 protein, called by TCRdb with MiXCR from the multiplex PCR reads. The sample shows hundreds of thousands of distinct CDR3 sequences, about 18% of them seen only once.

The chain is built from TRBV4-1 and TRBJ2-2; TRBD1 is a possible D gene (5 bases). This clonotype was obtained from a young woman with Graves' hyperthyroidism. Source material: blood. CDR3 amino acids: CASSQDQGIGTGELFF. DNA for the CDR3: TGCGCCAGCAGCCAAGATCAGGGCATAGGGACCGGGGAGCTGTTTTTT.